This T cell receptor (beta chain) came from a study of blood T cell repertoires in COVID-19. Study-level background: There were acute and convalescent COVID-19 samples, and they came from the United States, Italy and Spain.

The table came from immunoSEQ multiplex PCR; TCRdb's copy has only in-frame clones and leaves some out. Among approximately 260,000 clones listed, approximately 91% were seen once. Germline CDR1 SGHRS, CDR2 YFSETQ. Trimming pared 3 bases from V and 5 bases from J, leaving 9 bases between. The CDR3 is made up of 12 amino acids. Sequenced: peripheral blood. The chain is built from TRBV5-1 and TRBJ2-7; D gene uncertain. This clonotype was sampled from a man aged 50 to 60 with acute or convalescent COVID-19. Written as DNA, the CDR3 is TGCGCCAGCAGCTCGGGTCTGGACGAGCAGTACTTC. It codes for CASSSGLDEQYF.